These T cell receptor beta chains were read from a single sample in a study of control samples from healthy donors and cancer patients. Using immunoSEQ multiplex PCR, the repertoire was profiled, and TCRdb retains in-frame clones only, with some absent. The sample yields just over 150,000 clones, over 85% seen once. Sequences were obtained from blood. The receptors were sampled from a woman aged 40 to 49 in good health. The conserved cysteine and the conserved F or W are not part of the CDR3 here.

v_call cdr3_aa
TRBV2 ASSIITSNYGYT
TRBV2 ASRQGSGRALRGTDTQY
TRBV6-5 ASSSSRGGFTEAF
TRBV10-1 ASSSGIDQPQH
TRBV5-1 ASSTGGVREKLF
TRBV6-4 ASRPDRGSDEKLF
TRBV12-3/TRBV12-4 ASSLEMRPQH
TRBV4-1 ASSQGASAPAYEQY
TRBV6-5 ASSLERGVYNEQF
TRBV10-3 AIRGSNGNTEAF
TRBV5-6 ASSWDRTYEQY